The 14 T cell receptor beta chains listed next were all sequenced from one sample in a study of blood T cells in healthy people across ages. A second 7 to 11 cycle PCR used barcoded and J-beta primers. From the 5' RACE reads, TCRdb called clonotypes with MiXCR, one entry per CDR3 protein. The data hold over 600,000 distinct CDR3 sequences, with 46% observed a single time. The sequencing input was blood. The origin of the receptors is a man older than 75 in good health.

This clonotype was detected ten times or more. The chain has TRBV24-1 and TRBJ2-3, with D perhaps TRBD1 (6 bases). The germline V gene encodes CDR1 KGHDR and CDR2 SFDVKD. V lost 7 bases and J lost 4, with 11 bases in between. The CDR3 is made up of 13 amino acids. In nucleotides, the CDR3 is TGTGCCACCAGCCAGGGGTTTGCAGATACGCAGTATTTT. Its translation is CATSQGFADTQYF.

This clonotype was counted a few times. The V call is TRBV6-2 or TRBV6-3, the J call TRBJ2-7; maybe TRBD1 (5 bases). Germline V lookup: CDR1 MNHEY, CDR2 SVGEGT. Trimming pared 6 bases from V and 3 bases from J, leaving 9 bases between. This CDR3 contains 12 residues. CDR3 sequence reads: CASSRQNYEQYF. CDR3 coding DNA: TGTGCCAGCAGCCGACAGAACTACGAGCAGTACTTC.

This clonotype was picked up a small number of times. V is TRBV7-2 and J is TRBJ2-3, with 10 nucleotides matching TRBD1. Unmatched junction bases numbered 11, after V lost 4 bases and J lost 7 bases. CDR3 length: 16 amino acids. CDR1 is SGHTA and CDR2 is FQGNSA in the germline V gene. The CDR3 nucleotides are TGTGCCAGCAGCTCGCCGACAGGGGGCTTGATAAATACGCAGTATTTT. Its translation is CASSSPTGGLINTQYF. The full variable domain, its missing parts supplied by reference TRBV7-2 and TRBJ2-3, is GAGVSQSPSNKVTEKGKDVELRCDPISGHTALYWYRQSLGQGLEFLIYFQGNSAPDKSGLPSDRFSAERTGGSVSTLTIQRTQQEDSAVYLCASSSPTGGLINTQYFGPGTRLTVL.

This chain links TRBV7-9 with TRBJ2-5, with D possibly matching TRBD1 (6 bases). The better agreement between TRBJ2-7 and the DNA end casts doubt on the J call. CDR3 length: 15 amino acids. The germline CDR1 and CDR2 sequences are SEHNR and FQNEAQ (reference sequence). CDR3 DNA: TGTGCCAGCAGCGGACAGAGTCCCTTCCCCTACGAGCAGTACTTC. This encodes CASSGQSPFPYEQYF.

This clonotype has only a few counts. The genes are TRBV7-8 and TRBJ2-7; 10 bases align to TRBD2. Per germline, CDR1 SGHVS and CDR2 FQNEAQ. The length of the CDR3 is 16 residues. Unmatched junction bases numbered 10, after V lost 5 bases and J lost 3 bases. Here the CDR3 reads CASSTSRTSGIYEQYF. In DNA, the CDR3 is TGTGCCAGCAGCACCTCTCGGACTAGCGGAATCTACGAGCAGTACTTC.

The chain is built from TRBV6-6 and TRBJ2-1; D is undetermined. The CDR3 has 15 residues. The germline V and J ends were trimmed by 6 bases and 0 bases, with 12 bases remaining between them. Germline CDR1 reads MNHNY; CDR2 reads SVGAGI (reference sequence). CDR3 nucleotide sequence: TGTGCCAGCAGCCCGCCAGTGAGCTCCTACAATGAGCAGTTCTTC. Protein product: CASSPPVSSYNEQFF.

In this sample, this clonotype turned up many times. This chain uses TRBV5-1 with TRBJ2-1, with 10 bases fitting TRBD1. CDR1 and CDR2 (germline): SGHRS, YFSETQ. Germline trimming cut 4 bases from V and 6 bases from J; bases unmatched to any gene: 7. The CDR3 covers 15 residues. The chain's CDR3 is CASSVGQGGFNEQFF. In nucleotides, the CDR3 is TGCGCCAGCAGCGTCGGACAGGGGGGATTCAATGAGCAGTTCTTC. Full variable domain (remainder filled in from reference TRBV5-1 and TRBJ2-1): KAGVTQTPRYLIKTRGQQVTLSCSPISGHRSVSWYQQTPGQGLQFLFEYFSETQRNKGNFPGRFSGRQFSNSRSEMNVSTLELGDSALYLCASSVGQGGFNEQFFGPGTRLTVL.

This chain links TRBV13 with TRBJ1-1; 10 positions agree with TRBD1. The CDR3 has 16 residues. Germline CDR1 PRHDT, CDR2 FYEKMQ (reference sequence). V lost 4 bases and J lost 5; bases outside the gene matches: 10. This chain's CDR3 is CASSYDRGQIGTEAFF. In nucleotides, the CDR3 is TGTGCCAGCAGCTACGACAGGGGGCAGATTGGGACTGAAGCTTTCTTT. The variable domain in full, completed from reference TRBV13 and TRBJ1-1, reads AAGVIQSPRHLIKEKRETATLKCYPIPRHDTVYWYQQGPGQDPQFLISFYEKMQSDKGSIPDRFSAQQFSDYHSELNMSSLELGDSALYFCASSYDRGQIGTEAFFGQGTRLTVV.

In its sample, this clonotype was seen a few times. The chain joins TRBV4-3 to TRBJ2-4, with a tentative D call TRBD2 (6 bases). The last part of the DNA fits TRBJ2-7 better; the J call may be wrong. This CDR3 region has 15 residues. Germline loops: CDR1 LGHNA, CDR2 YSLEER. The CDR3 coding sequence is TGCGCCAGCAGCCAAGAGGGCGGGGTTCCCTACGAGCAGTACTTC. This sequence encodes CASSQEGGVPYEQYF.

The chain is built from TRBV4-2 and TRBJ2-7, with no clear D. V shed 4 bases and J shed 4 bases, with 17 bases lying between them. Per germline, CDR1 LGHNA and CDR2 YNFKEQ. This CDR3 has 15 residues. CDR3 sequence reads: CASSLRAVSVYEQYF. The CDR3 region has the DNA TGTGCCAGCAGCCTAAGGGCCGTCTCCGTGTACGAGCAGTACTTC.

The CDR3 DNA is TGCAGTGCTAGAGTCAGCGGGAACACAGATACGCAGTATTTT. It translates to CSARVSGNTDTQYF. This rearrangement joins TRBV20-1 to TRBJ2-3, with TRBD2 matching 7 bases. Germline CDR1 is DFQATT and CDR2 is SNEGSKA (reference sequence). The junction had 3 bases not matched to a gene; V was cut back by 1 base and J by 2 bases. The CDR3 sequence is 14 residues long.

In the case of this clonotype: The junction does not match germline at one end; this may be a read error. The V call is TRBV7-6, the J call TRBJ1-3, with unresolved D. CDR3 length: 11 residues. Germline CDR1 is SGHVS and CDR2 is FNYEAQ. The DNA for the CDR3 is TGTGCTAGCAGTTCTGGAAACACCATATATTTT. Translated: CASSSGNTIYF.

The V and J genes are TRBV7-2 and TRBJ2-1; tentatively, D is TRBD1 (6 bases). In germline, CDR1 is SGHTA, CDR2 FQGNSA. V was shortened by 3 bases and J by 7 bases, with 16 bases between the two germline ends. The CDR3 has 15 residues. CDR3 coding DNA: TGTGCCAGCAGCTTCTCTAGAGGGGGTCGGAATGAGCAGTTCTTC. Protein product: CASSFSRGGRNEQFF. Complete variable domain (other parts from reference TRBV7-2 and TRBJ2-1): GAGVSQSPSNKVTEKGKDVELRCDPISGHTALYWYRQSLGQGLEFLIYFQGNSAPDKSGLPSDRFSAERTGGSVSTLTIQRTQQEDSAVYLCASSFSRGGRNEQFFGPGTRLTVL.

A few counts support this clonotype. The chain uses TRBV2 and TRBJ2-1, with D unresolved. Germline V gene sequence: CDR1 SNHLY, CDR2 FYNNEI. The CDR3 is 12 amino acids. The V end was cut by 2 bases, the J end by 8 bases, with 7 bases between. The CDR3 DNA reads TGTGCCAGCAGTGAAATGGCGTATGAGCAGTTCTTC. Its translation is CASSEMAYEQFF. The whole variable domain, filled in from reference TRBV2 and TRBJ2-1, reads EPEVTQTPSHQVTQMGQEVILRCVPISNHLYFYWYRQILGQKVEFLVSFYNNEISEKSEIFDDQFSVERPDGSNFTLKIRSTKLEDSAMYFCASSEMAYEQFFGPGTRLTVL.